This T cell receptor (beta chain) was sequenced in a study of blood T cell repertoires in COVID-19. Study-level information: Collection of acute and convalescent COVID-19 samples took place in the United States, Italy and Spain. Sources were T cells, B-cell-depleted T cells, or PBMCs; the material itself was cDNA or gDNA.

As originally analysed: The assay estimated nucleated cells by amplifying reference gene primers. Profiling relied on immunoSEQ multiplex PCR, and the TCRdb table lists in-frame clones only, not all of them. The D gene and trimming were derived from the DNA, and the V and J assignments and clone size from that table. The sample lists roughly 140,000 clones, 75% to 85% occurring once. This CDR3 contains 15 residues. V was pared by 6 bases and J by 9 bases, with 11 bases of the junction left unmatched. Germline V gene sequence: CDR1 SGHDN, CDR2 FVKESK. This chain uses TRBV14 with TRBJ1-6, with 7 bases that match TRBD1. Specimen: peripheral blood. The TCR comes from a man between 60 and 70 years old with acute or convalescent COVID-19. The chain's CDR3 is CASSRDRSSSSPLHF. DNA of the CDR3: TGTGCCAGCAGTCGGGACAGATCATCGAGTTCACCCCTCCACTTT.